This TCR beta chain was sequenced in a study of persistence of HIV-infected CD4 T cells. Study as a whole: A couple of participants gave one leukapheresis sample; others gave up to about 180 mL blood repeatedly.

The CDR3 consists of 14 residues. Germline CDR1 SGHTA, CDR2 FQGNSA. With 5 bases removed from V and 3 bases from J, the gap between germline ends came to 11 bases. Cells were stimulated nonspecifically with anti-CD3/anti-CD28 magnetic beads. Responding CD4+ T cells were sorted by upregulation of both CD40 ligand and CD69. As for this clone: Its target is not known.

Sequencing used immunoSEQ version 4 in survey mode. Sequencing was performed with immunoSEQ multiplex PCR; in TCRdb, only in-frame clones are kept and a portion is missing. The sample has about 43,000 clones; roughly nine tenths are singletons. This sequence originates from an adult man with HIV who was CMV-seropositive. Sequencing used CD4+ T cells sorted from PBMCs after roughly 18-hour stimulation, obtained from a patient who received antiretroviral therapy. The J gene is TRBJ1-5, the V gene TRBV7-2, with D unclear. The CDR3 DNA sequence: TGTGCCAGCAGCGCGGTACCCCTCAATCAGCCCCAGCATTTT. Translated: CASSAVPLNQPQHF.